These T cell receptor beta chains were read from a single sample in a study of cytomegalovirus exposure and HLA in healthy donors. Sequencing was performed with immunoSEQ multiplex PCR; in TCRdb, only in-frame clones are kept and a portion is missing. The data contain approximately 49,000 clones, roughly 93% of them seen just once; the ten biggest clones take up roughly 1.4%. The sample taken for sequencing was PBMCs. The receptors were gathered from a man younger than 30 in good health and CMV-seronegative. The CDR3 runs from the conserved cysteine through the conserved F or W. D genes are given only for firm matches. Expanded clones get a size class; other rows say once, few or many, or leave the size out.

V,size,D,J,DNA,CDR3
TRBV7-9,NA,TRBD2,TRBJ2-2,TGTGCCAGCAGGCCCTCCTCAGCGGGAGTATACGGGGAGCTGTTTTTT,CASRPSSAGVYGELFF
TRBV6-1,NA,TRBD1,TRBJ1-2,TGTGCCAGCAGTACAATTTCAGGGGGCGAGGGCTACACCTTC,CASSTISGGEGYTF
TRBV28,once,TRBD1,TRBJ2-3,TGTGCCAGCAGTTTCTCCGGGACAGGGACAGATACGCAGTATTTT,CASSFSGTGTDTQYF
TRBV19,NA,TRBD1,TRBJ1-2,TGTGCCAGTAGTACGACCCGGGACAGGGGTCCCCCTAACTATGGCTACACCTTC,CASSTTRDRGPPNYGYTF
TRBV5-4,NA,TRBD2,TRBJ2-3,TGTGCCAGCAGCTTGGGAATTAGCGGGAGCGGCACAGATACGCAGTATTTT,CASSLGISGSGTDTQYF
TRBV7-8,once,NA,TRBJ1-1,TGTGCCAGCAGCTTAGGTACTGCGAACACTGAAGCTTTCTTT,CASSLGTANTEAFF
TRBV28,NA,NA,TRBJ2-5,TGTGCCAGCAGCCAAGGAGGGGCGCAAGAGACCCAGTACTTC,CASSQGGAQETQYF
TRBV10-3,NA,TRBD2,TRBJ2-7,TGTGCCATCAGTCGACGGACCCCCGGGACTAGCGGGAACCACTACGAGCAGTACTTC,CAISRRTPGTSGNHYEQYF
TRBV9,NA,TRBD2,TRBJ2-3,TGTGCCAGCAGCCCTCGACTAGCGGGAGGGGTGGATACGCAGTATTTT,CASSPRLAGGVDTQYF
TRBV6-5,NA,NA,TRBJ1-2,TGTGCCAGCAGTTACGCACAGGGTAACTATGGCTACACCTTC,CASSYAQGNYGYTF
TRBV27,NA,NA,TRBJ1-5,TGTGCCAGCAGACCCACTCATAGCAATCAGCCCCAGCATTTT,CASRPTHSNQPQHF
TRBV5-1,once,TRBD2,TRBJ2-7,TGCGCCAGCAGCTTGTCGACTAGCGGTAACCCTGAGCAGTACTTC,CASSLSTSGNPEQYF
TRBV5-6,NA,NA,TRBJ2-7,TGTGCCAGCAGCTTGGGGCAGGCCGAGCAGTACTTC,CASSLGQAEQYF
TRBV29-1,NA,NA,TRBJ2-5,TGCAGCTTCCGGGGCATCAGGGGAGAGACCCAGTACTTC,CSFRGIRGETQYF
TRBV9,NA,NA,TRBJ2-3,TGTGCCAGCAGCTCCGGTGACCTGGGGGGATCAGATACGCAGTATTTT,CASSSGDLGGSDTQYF
TRBV7-9,NA,TRBD1,TRBJ2-3,TGTGCCAGCAGCTTACCTGGACAGGAGACAGATACGCAGTATTTT,CASSLPGQETDTQYF
TRBV6-1,NA,NA,TRBJ1-5,TGTGCCAGCAGTGAAGGGGCGGGTAATCAGCCCCAGCATTTT,CASSEGAGNQPQHF
TRBV6-1,NA,TRBD2,TRBJ2-7,TGTGCCACCTCGAGGCCTAGCGGGAGTACTCACGAGCAGTACTTC,CATSRPSGSTHEQYF
TRBV5-1,once,TRBD1,TRBJ2-7,TGCGCCAGCAGCGGGGACTCGGCGGACAGGGAGAGTTACTACGAGCAGTACTTC,CASSGDSADRESYYEQYF
TRBV7-9,NA,NA,TRBJ1-5,TGTGCCAGCAGCCCTGCTATCGGGGGGAATCAGCCCCAGCATTTT,CASSPAIGGNQPQHF
TRBV7-8,NA,NA,TRBJ2-1,TGTGCCAGCAGCTTGTTAGCGGCCCTCTCCTACAATGAGCAGTTCTTC,CASSLLAALSYNEQFF
TRBV28,medium-sized,TRBD2,TRBJ2-7,TGTGCCAGCAGTGACCGGGAGGGGAGGTACGAGCAGTACTTC,CASSDREGRYEQYF